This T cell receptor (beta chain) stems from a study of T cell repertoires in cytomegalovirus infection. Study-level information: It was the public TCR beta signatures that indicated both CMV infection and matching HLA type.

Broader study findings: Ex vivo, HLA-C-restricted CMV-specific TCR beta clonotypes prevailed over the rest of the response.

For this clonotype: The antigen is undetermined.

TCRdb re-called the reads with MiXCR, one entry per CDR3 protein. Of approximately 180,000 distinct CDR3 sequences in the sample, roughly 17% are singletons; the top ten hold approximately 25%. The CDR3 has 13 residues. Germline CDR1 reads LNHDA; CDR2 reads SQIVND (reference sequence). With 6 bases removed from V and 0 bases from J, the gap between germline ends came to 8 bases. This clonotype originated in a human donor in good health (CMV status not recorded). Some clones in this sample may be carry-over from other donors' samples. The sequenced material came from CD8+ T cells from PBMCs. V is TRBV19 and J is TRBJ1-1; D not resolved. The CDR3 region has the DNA TGTGCCAGTAGCTGGCAGATGAACACTGAAGCTTTCTTT. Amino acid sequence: CASSWQMNTEAFF.